These 30 T cell receptor beta chains share one sample of origin, sequenced in a study of blood T cell repertoires in COVID-19. Libraries were prepared by immunoSEQ multiplex PCR; TCRdb keeps only in-frame clonotypes and omits some of them. The sample holds around 210,000 clones; more than 70% are singletons and the top ten take approximately 8%. The sequencing input was PBMCs or T cells enriched from blood (not recorded which). Receptor source: a woman between 18 and 29 years old who had recovered from COVID-19.

The chain combines TRBV28 with TRBJ2-7; D may be TRBD2 (5 bases). CDR3 length: 14 amino acids. Looked up from germline, CDR1 is MDHEN and CDR2 is SYDVKM. The V gene lost 3 bases and the J gene lost 3 bases, with 12 bases spanning the gap. CDR3 sequence (DNA): TGTGCCAGCAGTTTCGGTAGGGCGGGCTACGAGCAGTACTTC. Translated, it gives CASSFGRAGYEQYF.

This chain uses TRBV7-6 with TRBJ2-7; D is unresolved. In germline, CDR1 is SGHVS, CDR2 FNYEAQ. The V end was cut by 1 base, the J end by 3 bases, with 13 bases between. This CDR3 has 15 amino acids. The CDR3 region is CASSLDSLVNYEQYF. CDR3 in DNA: TGTGCCAGCAGCTTAGACAGCCTGGTCAACTACGAGCAGTACTTC.

This chain links TRBV7-9 with TRBJ1-1, with unresolved D. Germline assignment: CDR1 SEHNR and CDR2 FQNEAQ (reference sequence). V dropped 1 base and J dropped 6 bases, with 12 bases sitting between them. CDR3 length equals 14 residues. Here the CDR3 reads CASSLGSSEAEAFF. The CDR3 DNA sequence: TGTGCCAGCAGCTTAGGGTCCAGTGAAGCTGAAGCTTTCTTT.

The chain is built from TRBV5-1 and TRBJ2-3; possible D gene TRBD2, 6 bases. CDR3 length: 16 residues. Germline V gives CDR1 SGHRS, CDR2 YFSETQ. Trimming pared 2 bases from V and 0 bases from J, leaving 13 bases between. The CDR3 nucleotides read TGCGCCAGCAGCTTAGGCTCGCGGGGTAGCACAGATACGCAGTATTTT. Protein sequence: CASSLGSRGSTDTQYF.

V and J are TRBV15 and TRBJ2-6, with TRBD1 as a possible D gene (5 bases). The CDR3 has 14 residues. The V end lost 6 bases, the J end lost 0 bases, and 6 bases lay between the germline ends. In germline, CDR1 is LNHNV, CDR2 YYDKDF (reference sequence). The CDR3 here is CATRGDSGANVLTF. The CDR3, as DNA: TGTGCCACCAGAGGGGACTCTGGGGCCAACGTCCTGACTTTC.

The rearrangement joins TRBV18 to TRBJ2-1; D possibly corresponds to TRBD1 (6 bases). Germline V CDR1 and CDR2: KGHSH, LQKENI. The CDR3 runs 21 residues. Trimming removed 0 bases at V and 12 bases at J, with 36 bases between. CDR3 nucleotide sequence: TGTGCCAGCTCACCACCGAGGTGGACAGCTAATAATAAAGCCACTACAATGATGCAGTTCTTC. Amino acid sequence: CASSPPRWTANNKATTMMQFF.

The chain joins TRBV5-1 to TRBJ1-2, with D possibly TRBD1 on 6 matching bases. Between the trimmed V and J ends, which lost 3 bases and 3 bases, there was a span of 12 bases. The CDR3 consists of 14 residues. Germline CDR1 and CDR2: SGHRS and YFSETQ. DNA of the CDR3: TGCGCCAGCAGCTCTCAGGACAGAGACTATGGCTACACCTTC. The encoded protein is CASSSQDRDYGYTF.

V usage is TRBV7-3 and J usage is TRBJ1-1; the D gene is possibly TRBD1 (5 bases). V was clipped by 2 bases and J by 1 base, with 8 bases between them. The CDR3 consists of 14 residues. Germline values: CDR1 SGHTA, CDR2 FQGTGA. The CDR3 here is CASSLGHQNTEAFF. DNA of the CDR3: TGTGCCAGCAGCTTAGGACATCAGAACACTGAAGCTTTCTTT.

This clone occurred once. The chain recombines TRBV9 with TRBJ1-2; 10 positions match TRBD1. The CDR3 spans 17 residues. With V trimmed by 4 bases and J by 5 bases, 14 bases remained unmatched. Per the germline V gene, CDR1 is SGDLS and CDR2 is YYNGEE. The CDR3 region is CASSPISGTGEEYGYTF. As DNA, the CDR3 is TGTGCCAGCAGCCCCATCTCCGGGACAGGGGAGGAGTATGGCTACACCTTC.

The chain uses TRBV19 and TRBJ2-2, with 8 bases fitting TRBD1. The V and J ends lost 4 bases and 4 bases, in that order; junction bases with no gene match: 11. This CDR3 region has 17 residues. CDR1 is LNHDA and CDR2 is SQIVND in the germline V gene (reference sequence). CDR3 loop: CASSTSPTGVITGELFF. Here the CDR3 DNA reads TGTGCCAGTAGTACAAGCCCGACAGGGGTGATCACCGGGGAGCTGTTTTTT.

This chain connects TRBV28 to TRBJ2-1; 9 bases match TRBD2. V trimming: 6 bases; J trimming: 0 bases; junction bases outside the gene matches: 9. CDR1 and CDR2 (germline): MDHEN, SYDVKM. The CDR3 contains 17 residues. CDR3 region: CASSRSGGPHSYNEQFF. CDR3 in DNA: TGTGCCAGCAGCCGTAGCGGGGGCCCACACTCCTACAATGAGCAGTTCTTC.

This clone was counted once. J is TRBJ2-2 and V is TRBV4-1; tentative D call: TRBD1 (6 bases). The CDR3 contains 14 residues. Germline V gene lookup returns CDR1 MGHRA and CDR2 YSYEKL. Trimming left V 5 bases short and J 3 bases short, with 10 bases between. The CDR3 spells CASSYRVDTGELFF. In DNA form, the CDR3 reads TGCGCCAGCAGCTACAGGGTGGACACCGGGGAGCTGTTTTTT.

This chain links TRBV4-1 with TRBJ2-5; 11 bases line up with TRBD1. CDR3 length: 17 residues. V lost 5 bases and J lost 2; bases outside the gene matches: 10. The V gene's germline CDR1 is MGHRA and CDR2 YSYEKL. The CDR3 is CASSWTRDRGRQETQYF. CDR3 bases: TGCGCCAGCAGCTGGACCCGGGACAGGGGGAGGCAAGAGACCCAGTACTTC.

In nucleotides, the CDR3 is TGCGCCAGCAGCCAAGGGGTCCGGGACAGGGCTGGAAACACCATATATTTT. It encodes CASSQGVRDRAGNTIYF. The rearrangement links TRBV4-1 to TRBJ1-3, with TRBD1 identical over 9 bases. CDR1 and CDR2 from the germline V gene are MGHRA and YSYEKL. The CDR3 extends over 17 amino acids. The J segment lost 2 bases and the V segment lost 1 base, leaving 6 bases of the junction unmatched.

In DNA, the CDR3 is TGTGCCAGCAGCCACGCCCCACGAGGGGGCAATGAGCAGTTCTTC. Its translation is CASSHAPRGGNEQFF. The V call is TRBV14, the J call TRBJ2-1, with D possibly TRBD1 on 6 matching bases. Germline assignment: CDR1 SGHDN and CDR2 FVKESK. The CDR3 has 15 amino acids. The V gene lost 3 bases and the J gene lost 6 bases, with 15 bases spanning the gap.

This clone occurred once. The chain has TRBV6-1 and TRBJ1-1; the match to TRBD1 covers 10 bases. The V and J ends lost 1 base and 4 bases, in that order; junction bases with no gene match: 3. Germline CDR1 MNHNS, CDR2 SASEGT. This CDR3 spans 15 amino acids. CDR3 sequence (DNA): TGTGCCAGCAGTGAAGGGACAGGGGGAGGCACTGAAGCTTTCTTT. Protein sequence: CASSEGTGGGTEAFF.

The chain has TRBV6-5 and TRBJ2-1, with TRBD2 as a possible D gene (6 bases). The CDR3 loop spans 14 amino acids. Looked up from germline, CDR1 is MNHEY and CDR2 is SVGAGI. The ends were cut back, 2 bases at V and 9 bases at J, with 14 bases in the middle. CDR3 loop: CASSYPEAGGEQFF. CDR3 DNA: TGTGCCAGCAGTTACCCCGAGGCCGGGGGTGAGCAGTTCTTC.

The rearrangement uses TRBV27 and TRBJ1-3, with D possibly TRBD1 on 6 matching bases. This CDR3 has 15 residues. The germline V and J ends were trimmed by 0 bases and 8 bases, with 14 bases remaining between them. From germline, CDR1 is MNHEY and CDR2 SMNVEV (reference sequence). The CDR3 here is CASSLSPGRGHTIYF. The CDR3 region has the DNA TGTGCCAGCAGTTTATCGCCGGGCAGGGGACACACCATATATTTT.

This chain uses TRBV27 with TRBJ2-1; D perhaps matches TRBD2 (5 bases). From germline, CDR1 is MNHEY and CDR2 SMNVEV (reference sequence). The V and J ends lost 6 bases and 9 bases respectively, with 15 bases between them. CDR3 size: 13 residues. The CDR3 nucleotides read TGTGCCAGCAGCCGCACCCCGGGGTTTGAGCAGTTCTTC. Translated: CASSRTPGFEQFF.

V and J are TRBV30 and TRBJ1-5, with TRBD1 matching over 9 bases. Germline V gives CDR1 GTSNPN, CDR2 SVGIG (reference sequence). The CDR3 has 14 amino acids. Trimming cost V 2 bases and J 7 bases; bases outside gene matches: 6. CDR3 bases: TGTGCCTGGAGTTTACAGGGGGCACGGCAGCCCCAGCATTTT. Amino acids: CAWSLQGARQPQHF. The full variable domain, in which reference TRBV30 and TRBJ1-5 provide the parts outside the CDR3, is SQTIHQWPATLVQPVGSPLSLECTVEGTSNPNLYWYRQAAGRGLQLLFYSVGIGQISSEVPQNLSASRPQDRQFILSSKKLLLSDSGFYLCAWSLQGARQPQHFGDGTRLSIL.

CDR3 in DNA: TGTGCCAGCAACCCCGGGGGGGTGGTGTTGGCAAATGAGCAGTTCTTC. This codes for CASNPGGVVLANEQFF. The chain links TRBV11-1 to TRBJ2-1; 8 bases map to TRBD2. This CDR3 has 16 residues. Germline CDR1 reads SGHAT; CDR2 reads FQDESV (reference sequence). The junction had 15 bases not matched to a gene; V was cut back by 7 bases and J by 7 bases. Full variable domain (rest looked up from reference TRBV11-1 and TRBJ2-1): EAEVAQSPRYKITEKSQAVAFWCDPISGHATLYWYRQILGQGPELLVQFQDESVVDDSQLPKDRFSAERLKGVDSTLKIQPAELGDSAMYLCASNPGGVVLANEQFFGPGTRLTVL.

This rearrangement joins TRBV7-9 to TRBJ2-5, with D perhaps matching TRBD2 (5 bases). CDR1 and CDR2 (germline): SEHNR, FQNEAQ (reference sequence). This CDR3 is 14 amino acids long. V dropped 5 bases and J dropped 3 bases, with 13 bases sitting between them. CDR3 in DNA: TGTGCCAGCAGCCCGAGCGGTGGAAAAGAGACCCAGTACTTC. Its translation: CASSPSGGKETQYF.

The chain employs TRBV12-3 or TRBV12-4 and TRBJ1-3; no reliable D call. Deletions cut 3 bases from V and 3 bases from J, with 6 bases between. The CDR3 extends over 13 amino acids. The CDR3 protein is CASSFGFGNTIYF. Here the CDR3 DNA reads TGTGCCAGCAGTTTCGGGTTTGGAAACACCATATATTTT.

The rearrangement joins TRBV11-2 to TRBJ1-6, with D unresolved. The CDR3 spans 15 residues. Germline V gene data show CDR1 as SGHAT and CDR2 as FQNNGV. V was trimmed by 0 bases and J by 7 bases, leaving 10 bases between them. CDR3 DNA sequence: TGTGCCAGCAGCTTAGATCCCGCAGAAAATTCACCCCTCCACTTT. The encoded protein is CASSLDPAENSPLHF.

The chain has TRBV7-3 and TRBJ2-2; tentative D call: TRBD2 (6 bases). V lost 4 bases and J lost 5, with 14 bases in between. Looked up from germline, CDR1 is SGHTA and CDR2 is FQGTGA. The CDR3 is made up of 15 amino acids. CDR3 coding DNA: TGTGCCAGCAGCTCCGGGGGTAGCGGTACCGGGGAGCTGTTTTTT. Protein: CASSSGGSGTGELFF.

This chain links TRBV6-1 with TRBJ1-1; 8 positions match TRBD1. Germline V gene sequence: CDR1 MNHNS, CDR2 SASEGT. The CDR3 is 19 amino acids. Trimming removed 4 bases from V and 2 bases from J; junction bases left unmatched: 18. The CDR3, as DNA: TGTGCCAGCAGTGGGGGGGCCGCAGGGGGCGTTTCTTTCAACACTGAAGCTTTCTTT. This encodes CASSGGAAGGVSFNTEAFF.

The J gene is TRBJ2-2, the V gene TRBV5-4; the match to TRBD2 covers 13 bases. From germline, CDR1 is SGHNT and CDR2 YYREEE (reference sequence). The CDR3 has 17 residues. V lost 4 bases and J lost 9; bases outside the gene matches: 12. CDR3 in amino acids: CASSQTSGGLGVRELFF. The CDR3 region has the DNA TGTGCCAGCAGCCAGACTAGCGGGGGGTTAGGTGTCCGGGAGCTGTTTTTT.

This chain uses TRBV20-1 with TRBJ2-7; D uncertain. The length of the CDR3 is 11 residues. The germline V and J ends were trimmed by 0 bases and 5 bases, with 5 bases remaining between them. CDR1 and CDR2 (germline): DFQATT, SNEGSKA (reference sequence). CDR3 protein: CSARDLDEQYF. CDR3 in DNA: TGCAGTGCTAGAGATCTCGACGAGCAGTACTTC.

This chain uses TRBV5-1 with TRBJ1-3, with 7 positions matching TRBD1. With 0 bases clipped from V and 0 bases from J, the junction kept 6 bases outside the gene matches. Germline lookup yields CDR1 SGHRS and CDR2 YFSETQ. The CDR3 spans 17 residues. The CDR3 spells CASSLGGTDNSGNTIYF. CDR3 DNA sequence: TGCGCCAGCAGCTTGGGCGGGACAGACAACTCTGGAAACACCATATATTTT.

The V and J genes are TRBV7-2 and TRBJ1-6; tentatively, D is TRBD1 (5 bases). The CDR3 consists of 15 residues. Germline CDR1 SGHTA, CDR2 FQGNSA. Trimming cost V 0 bases and J 10 bases, with 13 bases left between them. As DNA, the CDR3 is TGTGCCAGCAGCTTAGCGTCAGGGTCGGGCTCACCCCTCCACTTT. This sequence encodes CASSLASGSGSPLHF.